These 26 T cell receptor beta chains came from one sample sequenced in a study of CD8+CD57+ T cells in acquired aplastic anemia. The use of genomic DNA as template underpinned the TCR beta VDJ and CDR3 profiling. TCRdb independently ran MiXCR on the reads; one entry per CDR3 protein. Of some 220,000 distinct CDR3 sequences in the sample, 30% to 40% were seen once. The sample consisted of sorted CD4+, CD8+, or CD8+CD57+ T cells (not recorded which) from PBMCs. Source of these receptors: a human donor in good health, serving as a control.

This clonotype was counted once. CDR3 nucleotides: TGCGCCAGCAGCCGGGACAGGTTGGACGAGCAGTACTTC. Its protein is CASSRDRLDEQYF. The chain carries TRBV10-1 and TRBJ2-7; 8 nucleotides agree with TRBD1. V was pared by 6 bases and J by 5 bases, with 6 bases of the junction left unmatched. The CDR3 has 13 residues. Germline loops: CDR1 WNHNN, CDR2 SYGVQD (reference sequence).

This clonotype was seen only a few times. One end of the junction is discordant with germline, which a read error may explain. This chain uses TRBV7-2 with TRBJ1-5; 9 bases align to TRBD1. The germline V gene encodes CDR1 SGHTA and CDR2 FQGNSA. This CDR3 comprises 15 residues. For the CDR3, the DNA is TGTGCCAGCAGCTGGACAGGGGCGAGCAATCAGCCCCGGCATTTT. Translation gives CASSWTGASNQPRHF.

This clonotype was observed many times. In DNA form, the CDR3 reads TGCAGTGCTACAGGGGGGCGAGGCTATGGCTACACCTTC. Translating gives CSATGGRGYGYTF. This rearrangement joins TRBV20-1 to TRBJ1-2; 7 positions match TRBD1. Germline V gene data show CDR1 as DFQATT and CDR2 as SNEGSKA (reference sequence). With V trimmed by 4 bases and J by 4 bases, 6 bases remained unmatched. This CDR3 contains 13 residues.

V gene TRBV24-1 combines with J gene TRBJ1-1; no clear D gene. V lost 4 bases, J lost 2 bases, and 13 bases lay in between. Germline V CDR1 and CDR2: KGHDR, SFDVKD. The CDR3 is made up of 15 amino acids. This CDR3 reads CATSDPSSSNTEAFF. The CDR3 nucleotides read TGTGCCACCAGTGACCCCAGCTCGAGCAACACTGAAGCTTTCTTT.

This clonotype was detected many times. The genes are TRBV7-2 and TRBJ1-2; no reliable D call. Germline CDR1 is SGHTA and CDR2 is FQGNSA. Between the trimmed V and J ends, which lost 3 bases and 8 bases, there was a span of 10 bases. CDR3 length: 12 residues. The CDR3 region is CASSFDISGYTF. For the CDR3, the DNA is TGTGCCAGCAGCTTCGACATTTCGGGCTACACCTTC. Full variable domain (rest looked up from reference TRBV7-2 and TRBJ1-2): GAGVSQSPSNKVTEKGKDVELRCDPISGHTALYWYRQSLGQGLEFLIYFQGNSAPDKSGLPSDRFSAERTGGSVSTLTIQRTQQEDSAVYLCASSFDISGYTFGSGTRLTVV.

This clonotype was detected ten times or more. V gene TRBV7-6 combines with J gene TRBJ2-1; weak D call: TRBD1 (6 bases). The CDR3 contains 17 residues. V dropped 3 bases and J dropped 0 bases, with 15 bases sitting between them. Germline assignment: CDR1 SGHVS and CDR2 FNYEAQ. The CDR3 DNA follows: TGTGCCAGCAGCTTTCCCCGAGTGGACAGCTCCTACAATGAGCAGTTCTTC. As protein: CASSFPRVDSSYNEQFF.

V gene TRBV7-3 combines with J gene TRBJ2-3, with no clear D. Germline V gene data show CDR1 as SGHTA and CDR2 as FQGTGA. The length of the CDR3 is 13 residues. Trimming removed 5 bases at V and 2 bases at J, with 8 bases between. In DNA, the CDR3 is TGTGCCAGCAGCCCCGACGTCACAGATACGCAGTATTTT. Residues: CASSPDVTDTQYF. Full variable domain (remainder filled in from reference TRBV7-3 and TRBJ2-3): GAGVSQTPSNKVTEKGKYVELRCDPISGHTALYWYRQSLGQGPEFLIYFQGTGAADDSGLPNDRFFAVRPEGSVSTLKIQRTERGDSAVYLCASSPDVTDTQYFGPGTRLTVL.

The rearrangement links TRBV29-1 to TRBJ2-5, with D perhaps TRBD1 (6 bases). CDR1 is SQVTM, CDR2 ANQGSEA, per germline. Trimming left V 7 bases short and J 7 bases short, with 10 bases between. The CDR3 is made up of 10 amino acids. CDR3 protein: CSAKTGTQYF. CDR3 nucleotides: TGCAGCGCGAAGACAGGGACCCAGTACTTC. The whole variable domain, filled in from reference TRBV29-1 and TRBJ2-5, reads SAVISQKPSRDICQRGTSLTIQCQVDSQVTMMFWYRQQPGQSLTLIATANQGSEATYESGFVIDKFPISRPNLTFSTLTVSNMSPEDSSIYLCSAKTGTQYFGPGTRLLVL.

J is TRBJ2-1 and V is TRBV29-1; D uncertain. The CDR3 is 10 amino acids. Germline CDR1 SQVTM, CDR2 ANQGSEA. V was trimmed by 8 bases and J by 10 bases, leaving 12 bases between them. The CDR3 here is CSQGLGEQFF. The CDR3 DNA reads TGCAGCCAAGGTCTAGGGGAGCAGTTCTTC.

Only a few counts were recorded for this clonotype. The chain is built from TRBV11-2 and TRBJ2-1; no definite D call. The V end was cut by 5 bases, the J end by 4 bases, with 21 bases between. CDR1 and CDR2 (germline): SGHAT, FQNNGV. There are 17 residues in the CDR3. This CDR3 is CASSQRVVEPDYNEQFF. In nucleotides, the CDR3 is TGTGCCAGCAGCCAGCGAGTCGTCGAGCCAGATTACAATGAGCAGTTCTTC. The complete variable domain, with remaining parts taken from reference TRBV11-2 and TRBJ2-1, reads EAGVAQSPRYKIIEKRQSVAFWCNPISGHATLYWYQQILGQGPKLLIQFQNNGVVDDSQLPKDRFSAERLKGVDSTLKIQPAKLEDSAVYLCASSQRVVEPDYNEQFFGPGTRLTVL.

This rearrangement joins TRBV2 to TRBJ1-6, with D possibly being TRBD1 (5 bases). Germline V gene lookup returns CDR1 SNHLY and CDR2 FYNNEI. V was shortened by 10 bases and J by 10 bases, with 17 bases between the two germline ends. The CDR3 consists of 13 residues. As DNA, the CDR3 is TGTGCCAAGCCGGGGCAGGGTGGCTCACCCCTCCACTTT. Protein product: CAKPGQGGSPLHF.

This clonotype has ten or more counts. The V gene is TRBV20-1, the J gene TRBJ2-5, with D uncertain. Trimming shortened V by 1 base and J by 1 base, and 4 bases separated the two germline ends. This CDR3 has 12 residues. Germline CDR1 reads DFQATT; CDR2 reads SNEGSKA (reference sequence). The CDR3 DNA sequence: TGCAGTGCTAGAGGAACCCAAGAGACCCAGTACTTC. The encoded protein is CSARGTQETQYF.

This chain links TRBV15 with TRBJ1-6; D uncertain. Germline V gives CDR1 LNHNV, CDR2 YYDKDF (reference sequence). The V end was cut by 0 bases, the J end by 8 bases, with 14 bases between. The CDR3 covers 16 residues. DNA of the CDR3: TGTGCCACCAGCAGAGATCGATCGGCGGCTGATTCACCCCTCCACTTT. Its translation is CATSRDRSAADSPLHF.

This clonotype was counted only a few times. The CDR3 spells CASSEVLPGSSYNEQFF. CDR3 sequence (DNA): TGTGCCAGCAGTGAGGTATTGCCAGGGTCTTCATACAATGAGCAGTTCTTC. The V and J genes are TRBV2 and TRBJ2-1; D is possibly TRBD1 (5 bases). The CDR3 totals 17 residues. In germline, CDR1 is SNHLY, CDR2 FYNNEI. V lost 3 bases to trimming and J lost 4 bases, with 19 bases between them.

This clonotype was observed many times. The rearrangement links TRBV24-1 to TRBJ2-6; TRBD1 aligns across 8 bases. V trimming: 5 bases; J trimming: 0 bases; junction bases outside the gene matches: 11. Germline V CDR1 and CDR2: KGHDR, SFDVKD. The CDR3 sequence is 19 residues long. The CDR3: CATSGPFGQGLSGANVLTF. In DNA, the CDR3 is TGTGCCACCAGTGGGCCATTCGGACAGGGACTCTCTGGGGCCAACGTCCTGACTTTC.

The sample holds many counts of this clonotype. V gene TRBV5-1 combines with J gene TRBJ2-1; TRBD2 aligns across 8 bases. Per the germline V gene, CDR1 is SGHRS and CDR2 is YFSETQ. Unmatched junction bases numbered 10, after V lost 3 bases and J lost 8 bases. The CDR3 runs 15 residues. The CDR3 sequence: CASSYLSGRVDEQFF. DNA for the CDR3: TGCGCCAGCAGCTACTTATCCGGGAGGGTAGATGAGCAGTTCTTC.

This clonotype was seen many times. This chain joins TRBV9 and TRBJ1-1; D not resolved. Germline V gives CDR1 SGDLS, CDR2 YYNGEE. CDR3 size: 14 residues. V was trimmed by 0 bases and J by 1 base, leaving 7 bases between them. The CDR3 is CASSVGSQNTEAFF. CDR3 DNA sequence: TGTGCCAGCAGCGTAGGGTCTCAGAACACTGAAGCTTTCTTT.

This clonotype was counted at least ten times. The chain recombines TRBV4-1 with TRBJ2-7; D gene unclear. CDR1 and CDR2 from the germline V gene are MGHRA and YSYEKL. V was pared by 5 bases and J by 2 bases, with 10 bases between. The CDR3 totals 13 residues. CDR3 in DNA: TGCGCCAGCAGCAGTCACAGAACCTACGAGCAGTACTTC. It is translated as CASSSHRTYEQYF.

CDR3: CASSELGQGAVGELFF. CDR3 sequence (DNA): TGTGCCAGCAGTGAGCTTGGACAGGGGGCTGTCGGGGAGCTGTTTTTT. This rearrangement joins TRBV2 to TRBJ2-2; 11 bases match TRBD1. Per germline, CDR1 SNHLY and CDR2 FYNNEI. This CDR3 is built from 16 residues. V shed 3 bases, J shed 7 bases, and the junction held 7 bases outside the gene matches.

This clonotype was seen many times. A junction boundary mismatches the germline segment, possibly from a read error. The gene calls are TRBV7-3 and TRBJ1-6; tentatively, D is TRBD1 (5 bases). This CDR3 is 14 amino acids long. Germline V gives CDR1 SGHTA, CDR2 FQGTGA. The CDR3 DNA reads as TGTGCCAGCAGCCCAGGGCGGGATCATTCACCCCTCTACTTT. Translation: CASSPGRDHSPLYF.

This clonotype was observed at least ten times. This chain uses TRBV12-3 or TRBV12-4 with TRBJ1-2; D is unclear. The CDR3 extends over 11 amino acids. V shed 8 bases and J shed 5 bases, with 9 bases lying between them. The CDR3 is CASATPYGYTF. CDR3 DNA: TGTGCCAGCGCGACTCCATATGGCTACACCTTC.

There are many counts of this clonotype. The V and J genes are TRBV2 and TRBJ1-2; D not resolved. Trimming pared 3 bases from V and 1 base from J, leaving 12 bases between. The CDR3 has 15 amino acids. Germline V gives CDR1 SNHLY, CDR2 FYNNEI. CDR3 nucleotides: TGTGCCAGCAGTGAGGTACCTACCAGTAACTATGGCTACACCTTC. Residues: CASSEVPTSNYGYTF.

The V call is TRBV15, the J call TRBJ2-3; TRBD1 might be the D (5 bases). The CDR3 is made up of 14 amino acids. V was clipped by 0 bases and J by 8 bases, with 12 bases between them. Germline assignment: CDR1 LNHNV and CDR2 YYDKDF (reference sequence). This chain's CDR3 is CATSRERGWVTQYF. The CDR3 nucleotides are TGTGCCACCAGCAGAGAAAGGGGATGGGTTACGCAGTATTTT.

This clonotype was recorded a few times. The genes are TRBV20-1 and TRBJ2-7; 7 bases agree with TRBD2. The CDR3 loop spans 18 amino acids. V lost 1 base, J lost 3 bases, and 18 bases stayed unmatched. Germline CDR1 reads DFQATT; CDR2 reads SNEGSKA (reference sequence). The CDR3 DNA is TGCAGTGCTAGAGGTCCTAGCGGAACTAACCTCCCCCTCTACGAGCAGTACTTC. The encoded protein is CSARGPSGTNLPLYEQYF.

At least ten counts were recorded for this clonotype. V usage is TRBV29-1 and J usage is TRBJ1-5; D not resolved. Between the trimmed V and J ends, which lost 7 bases and 4 bases, there was a span of 14 bases. The CDR3 is 13 amino acids. From germline, CDR1 is SQVTM and CDR2 ANQGSEA. The CDR3 sequence is CSATGSENQPQHF. The CDR3 DNA follows: TGCAGCGCCACTGGGTCAGAAAATCAGCCCCAGCATTTT.

This clonotype occurred many times. The chain has TRBV29-1 and TRBJ2-3; a possible D gene is TRBD2 (5 bases). Trimming removed 4 bases at V and 6 bases at J, with 14 bases between. The CDR3 sequence is 13 residues long. CDR1 and CDR2 (germline): SQVTM, ANQGSEA. The CDR3 loop reads CSVASLRGDTQYF. The CDR3 DNA is TGCAGCGTTGCCTCCCTGCGAGGGGATACGCAGTATTTT.